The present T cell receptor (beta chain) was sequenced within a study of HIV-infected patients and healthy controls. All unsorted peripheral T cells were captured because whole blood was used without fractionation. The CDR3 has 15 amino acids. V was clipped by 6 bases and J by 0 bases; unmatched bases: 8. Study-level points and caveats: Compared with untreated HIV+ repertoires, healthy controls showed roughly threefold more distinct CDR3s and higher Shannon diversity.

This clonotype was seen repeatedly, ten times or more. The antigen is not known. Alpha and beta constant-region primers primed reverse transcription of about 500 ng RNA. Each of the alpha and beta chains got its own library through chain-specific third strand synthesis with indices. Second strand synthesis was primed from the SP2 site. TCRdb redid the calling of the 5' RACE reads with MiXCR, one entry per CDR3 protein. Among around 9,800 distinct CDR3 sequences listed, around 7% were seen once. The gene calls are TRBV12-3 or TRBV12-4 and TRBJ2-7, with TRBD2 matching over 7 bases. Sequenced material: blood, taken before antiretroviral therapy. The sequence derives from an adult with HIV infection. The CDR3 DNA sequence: TGTGCCAGCAGCCGGACTAGTGTAAGCTCCTACGAGCAGTACTTC. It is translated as CASSRTSVSSYEQYF.